This TCR beta chain was sequenced during a study of OX40 agonist ivuxolimab in advanced cancers. Study as a whole: Patients achieving partial responses numbered three: one hepatocellular carcinoma case and two cutaneous melanoma cases.

Assay used: immunoSEQ multiplex PCR; TCRdb lists only in-frame clones, some missing. Among tens of thousands of clones listed, 75% to 90% were seen once. The CDR3 is 12 residues long. V lost 5 bases to trimming and J lost 10 bases, with 12 bases between them. CDR1 is SGHTA, CDR2 FQGTGA, per germline. This TCR derives from an adult with an advanced solid tumor such as melanoma, head and neck, liver or kidney cancer. The sequencing here drew on CD4+ or CD8+ T cells sorted from blood, taken in a trial of the OX40 agonist ivuxolimab. This sequence joins TRBV7-3 and TRBJ2-1, with D unclear. The CDR3 nucleotides read TGTGCCAGCAGCCCAAACTTGGGGGAGCAGTTCTTC. Translated, it gives CASSPNLGEQFF.